This is a list of T cell receptor beta chains from one sample in a study of blood T cell repertoires in COVID-19. TCRdb keeps only in-frame clones here, not all; method: immunoSEQ multiplex PCR. The table includes about 150,000 clones, 84% detected once. Sequenced material: peripheral blood. These receptors were collected from a man aged 70 or older with active or convalescent COVID-19. The CDR3 runs from the conserved cysteine through the conserved F or W. Each record gives: CDR3 protein, CDR3 DNA, D gene, J gene, V gene, clone size. D genes are given only for firm matches. Rows may omit the clone size; those that give it use once, few, many or a size class.

CDR3 protein: CASSPPGRATEAFF; CDR3 DNA: TGTGCCAGCTCACCACCGGGGAGGGCCACTGAAGCTTTCTTT; D gene: NA; J gene: TRBJ1-1; V gene: TRBV18; clone size: once
CDR3 protein: CASSLGAGRVLTEAFF; CDR3 DNA: TGTGCCAGCAGCCTGGGCGCAGGGAGGGTCCTTACTGAAGCTTTCTTT; D gene: NA; J gene: TRBJ1-1; V gene: TRBV11-2; clone size: NA
CDR3 protein: CASSPRRGSNQPQHF; CDR3 DNA: TGTGCCAGCAGTCCCCGGCGGGGGAGCAATCAGCCCCAGCATTTT; D gene: NA; J gene: TRBJ1-5; V gene: TRBV6-5; clone size: NA
CDR3 protein: CASSSGRGLAGPRDTQYF; CDR3 DNA: TGTGCCAGCAGCTCTGGTCGGGGACTAGCGGGCCCTAGGGATACGCAGTATTTT; D gene: TRBD2; J gene: TRBJ2-3; V gene: TRBV11-2; clone size: NA
CDR3 protein: CATSYSLHTNQGVLFF; CDR3 DNA: TGTGCCACCAGCTATTCACTACATACCAACCAGGGCGTGCTGTTTTTT; D gene: NA; J gene: TRBJ2-2; V gene: TRBV15; clone size: few
CDR3 protein: CASSVAGNQPQHF; CDR3 DNA: TGTGCCAGCTCAGTGGCAGGGAATCAGCCCCAGCATTTT; D gene: NA; J gene: TRBJ1-5; V gene: TRBV18; clone size: NA
CDR3 protein: CASSRRGREGLNEQFF; CDR3 DNA: TGTGCCAGCAGTCGAAGGGGGCGGGAGGGCCTAAATGAGCAGTTCTTC; D gene: TRBD2; J gene: TRBJ2-1; V gene: TRBV27; clone size: NA
CDR3 protein: CASSFRGVMNTEAFF; CDR3 DNA: TGTGCCAGCAGTTTCCGGGGGGTAATGAACACTGAAGCTTTCTTT; D gene: NA; J gene: TRBJ1-1; V gene: TRBV27; clone size: NA
CDR3 protein: CASSLRGGGLLEQFF; CDR3 DNA: TGTGCCAGCAGCTTAAGGGGGGGCGGCCTCCTGGAGCAGTTCTTC; D gene: NA; J gene: TRBJ2-1; V gene: TRBV7-2; clone size: NA
CDR3 protein: CASSLAGMRTTQYF; CDR3 DNA: TGTGCCAGTAGCCTGGCGGGGATGAGGACGACCCAGTACTTC; D gene: NA; J gene: TRBJ2-5; V gene: TRBV19; clone size: NA
CDR3 protein: CASSSKARLAINEQFF; CDR3 DNA: TGTGCCAGCTCGTCCAAGGCCCGACTAGCGATCAATGAGCAGTTCTTC; D gene: TRBD2; J gene: TRBJ2-1; V gene: TRBV18; clone size: NA
CDR3 protein: CASAGRMNTEAFF; CDR3 DNA: TGTGCCAGCGCGGGGAGAATGAACACTGAAGCTTTCTTT; D gene: NA; J gene: TRBJ1-1; V gene: TRBV11-1; clone size: NA
CDR3 protein: CATSDPRQPGETQYF; CDR3 DNA: TGTGCCACCAGTGACCCCAGACAGCCGGGAGAGACCCAGTACTTC; D gene: NA; J gene: TRBJ2-5; V gene: TRBV24-1; clone size: NA
CDR3 protein: CASSPQGVSYEQYF; CDR3 DNA: TGTGCCAGTAGTCCCCAGGGGGTCTCCTACGAGCAGTACTTC; D gene: TRBD1; J gene: TRBJ2-7; V gene: TRBV19; clone size: NA
CDR3 protein: CASSGERAYSYEQYF; CDR3 DNA: TGTGCCAGTAGTGGGGAGCGGGCCTACTCCTACGAGCAGTACTTC; D gene: NA; J gene: TRBJ2-7; V gene: TRBV19; clone size: NA
CDR3 protein: CASSPGGGWDTEAFF; CDR3 DNA: TGTGCCAGCTCACCAGGCGGTGGGTGGGACACTGAAGCTTTCTTT; D gene: NA; J gene: TRBJ1-1; V gene: TRBV18; clone size: NA
CDR3 protein: CASSPTDINYGYTF; CDR3 DNA: TGTGCCAGCTCACCAACCGACATCAACTATGGCTACACCTTC; D gene: NA; J gene: TRBJ1-2; V gene: TRBV18; clone size: few
CDR3 protein: CASSYGRHSGNTIYF; CDR3 DNA: TGTGCCAGCAGTTACGGGCGACACTCTGGAAACACCATATATTTT; D gene: NA; J gene: TRBJ1-3; V gene: TRBV6-5; clone size: NA
CDR3 protein: CASSIDRGMGEQYF; CDR3 DNA: TGTGCCAGTAGTATAGATCGAGGGATGGGCGAGCAGTACTTC; D gene: NA; J gene: TRBJ2-7; V gene: TRBV19; clone size: NA
CDR3 protein: CASRRGHGNQPQHF; CDR3 DNA: TGTGCCAGCAGAAGGGGGCACGGCAATCAGCCCCAGCATTTT; D gene: TRBD1; J gene: TRBJ1-5; V gene: TRBV27; clone size: NA
CDR3 protein: CASSPRQGANYGYTF; CDR3 DNA: TGTGCCAGCAGTCCCCGACAGGGAGCTAACTATGGCTACACCTTC; D gene: TRBD1; J gene: TRBJ1-2; V gene: TRBV27; clone size: NA
CDR3 protein: CASSPGGEVGEAFF; CDR3 DNA: TGCGCCAGCAGCCCGGGGGGTGAGGTAGGTGAAGCTTTCTTT; D gene: NA; J gene: TRBJ1-1; V gene: TRBV5-1; clone size: NA
CDR3 protein: CASRTAASSYNEQFF; CDR3 DNA: TGTGCCAGCAGAACAGCGGCTAGCTCCTACAATGAGCAGTTCTTC; D gene: NA; J gene: TRBJ2-1; V gene: TRBV7-3; clone size: NA
CDR3 protein: CASRTWGSGSTHNEQFF; CDR3 DNA: TGTGCCAGTAGAACCTGGGGTAGCGGGAGTACCCACAATGAGCAGTTCTTC; D gene: TRBD2; J gene: TRBJ2-1; V gene: TRBV19; clone size: NA
CDR3 protein: CASSQDLGVGQPQHF; CDR3 DNA: TGTGCCAGCAGCCAAGATTTAGGGGTTGGTCAGCCCCAGCATTTT; D gene: NA; J gene: TRBJ1-5; V gene: TRBV3-1/TRBV3-2; clone size: NA
CDR3 protein: CANHREQNTEAFF; CDR3 DNA: TGTGCCAACCACAGGGAACAGAACACTGAAGCTTTCTTT; D gene: NA; J gene: TRBJ1-1; V gene: TRBV2; clone size: NA
CDR3 protein: CASSQGLWNQPQHF; CDR3 DNA: TGTGCCAGCAGCCAGGGGTTATGGAATCAGCCCCAGCATTTT; D gene: NA; J gene: TRBJ1-5; V gene: TRBV7-2; clone size: once
CDR3 protein: CASSPQGVNTGELFF; CDR3 DNA: TGTGCCAGCAGCCCACAGGGAGTCAACACCGGGGAGCTGTTTTTT; D gene: NA; J gene: TRBJ2-2; V gene: TRBV7-9; clone size: NA
CDR3 protein: CASSPGGRGYVGELFF; CDR3 DNA: TGTGCCAGTAGTCCCGGGGGGAGGGGATACGTCGGGGAGCTGTTTTTT; D gene: TRBD2; J gene: TRBJ2-2; V gene: TRBV19; clone size: NA
CDR3 protein: CSASGTAQETQYF; CDR3 DNA: TGCAGTGCTAGTGGTACAGCCCAAGAAACCCAGTACTTC; D gene: NA; J gene: TRBJ2-5; V gene: TRBV20-1; clone size: NA
CDR3 protein: CASSESGGRNQPQHF; CDR3 DNA: TGCGCCAGCAGTGAGTCAGGGGGCCGGAATCAGCCCCAGCATTTT; D gene: TRBD1; J gene: TRBJ1-5; V gene: TRBV10-2; clone size: NA
CDR3 protein: CASSRPGQTYEQYF; CDR3 DNA: TGTGCCAGCTCTCGTCCGGGACAAACCTACGAGCAGTACTTC; D gene: NA; J gene: TRBJ2-7; V gene: TRBV18; clone size: NA
CDR3 protein: CASSSPWAGNQPQHF; CDR3 DNA: TGTGCCAGCAGTTCTCCATGGGCCGGCAATCAGCCCCAGCATTTT; D gene: NA; J gene: TRBJ1-5; V gene: TRBV28; clone size: NA
CDR3 protein: CASSRTGNVGEQYF; CDR3 DNA: TGTGCCAGCAGTAGGACAGGGAATGTTGGCGAGCAGTACTTC; D gene: TRBD1; J gene: TRBJ2-7; V gene: TRBV6-5; clone size: NA
CDR3 protein: CASSPTAGDTIYF; CDR3 DNA: TGTGCCAGCAGCCCCACGGCCGGGGACACCATATATTTT; D gene: NA; J gene: TRBJ1-3; V gene: TRBV3-1/TRBV3-2; clone size: NA
CDR3 protein: CASSPRPLGGYGYTF; CDR3 DNA: TGTGCCAGTAGTCCCCGTCCCCTCGGGGGCTATGGCTACACCTTC; D gene: NA; J gene: TRBJ1-2; V gene: TRBV19; clone size: once
CDR3 protein: CASSPPTGRASGANVLTF; CDR3 DNA: TGTGCCAGCTCACCCCCGACAGGGAGAGCCTCTGGGGCCAACGTCCTGACTTTC; D gene: TRBD1; J gene: TRBJ2-6; V gene: TRBV18; clone size: NA
CDR3 protein: CAWSVEGQPQHF; CDR3 DNA: TGTGCCTGGAGTGTGGAGGGTCAGCCCCAGCATTTT; D gene: NA; J gene: TRBJ1-5; V gene: TRBV30; clone size: NA
CDR3 protein: CASGERVEDTQYF; CDR3 DNA: TGTGCCAGCGGAGAGCGGGTCGAAGATACGCAGTATTTT; D gene: NA; J gene: TRBJ2-3; V gene: TRBV2; clone size: NA
CDR3 protein: CSVEDRNGYTF; CDR3 DNA: TGCAGCGTTGAAGACCGTAATGGCTACACCTTC; D gene: NA; J gene: TRBJ1-2; V gene: TRBV29-1; clone size: once
CDR3 protein: CASSYYRTGSKETQYF; CDR3 DNA: TGTGCCAGCAGTTACTATCGGACAGGGAGTAAGGAGACCCAGTACTTC; D gene: TRBD1; J gene: TRBJ2-5; V gene: TRBV6-5; clone size: once
CDR3 protein: CASSVGGLGTEAFF; CDR3 DNA: TGTGCCAGCAGCGTAGGGGGGCTCGGAACTGAAGCTTTCTTT; D gene: NA; J gene: TRBJ1-1; V gene: TRBV9; clone size: NA
CDR3 protein: CARSSRRVAGSGEQFF; CDR3 DNA: TGTGCCAGAAGCTCTAGGAGAGTAGCGGGATCGGGTGAGCAGTTCTTC; D gene: TRBD2; J gene: TRBJ2-1; V gene: TRBV5-3; clone size: NA
CDR3 protein: CASRQYDSNQPQHF; CDR3 DNA: TGTGCCAGCAGACAATACGATAGCAATCAGCCCCAGCATTTT; D gene: NA; J gene: TRBJ1-5; V gene: TRBV28; clone size: NA
CDR3 protein: CASSEDRGHEKLFF; CDR3 DNA: TGTGCCAGCAGTGAGGACAGGGGGCATGAAAAACTGTTTTTT; D gene: TRBD1; J gene: TRBJ1-4; V gene: TRBV6-1; clone size: NA
CDR3 protein: CASSSWEGIGYTF; CDR3 DNA: TGTGCCAGCAGCTCATGGGAGGGCATTGGCTACACCTTC; D gene: NA; J gene: TRBJ1-2; V gene: TRBV7-9; clone size: once
CDR3 protein: CATSRDRGQVQETQYF; CDR3 DNA: TGTGCCACCAGCAGAGATCGGGGACAGGTCCAAGAGACCCAGTACTTC; D gene: TRBD1; J gene: TRBJ2-5; V gene: TRBV15; clone size: NA
CDR3 protein: CASSRDNTNEKLFF; CDR3 DNA: TGTGCCAGCTCCAGGGACAATACTAATGAAAAACTGTTTTTT; D gene: NA; J gene: TRBJ1-4; V gene: TRBV18; clone size: NA
CDR3 protein: CASSLLGHSYEQYF; CDR3 DNA: TGTGCCAGCAGTTTACTGGGCCACTCCTACGAGCAGTACTTC; D gene: NA; J gene: TRBJ2-7; V gene: TRBV27; clone size: NA
CDR3 protein: CASSYSREGVVGRMNTEAFF; CDR3 DNA: TGTGCCAGCAGTTACTCACGGGAGGGAGTGGTGGGAAGAATGAACACTGAAGCTTTCTTT; D gene: NA; J gene: TRBJ1-1; V gene: TRBV6-2/TRBV6-3; clone size: NA
CDR3 protein: CASSLARGSSGNTIYF; CDR3 DNA: TGTGCCAGCAGCTTAGCTAGAGGGAGCTCTGGAAACACCATATATTTT; D gene: NA; J gene: TRBJ1-3; V gene: TRBV7-9; clone size: NA
CDR3 protein: CAWSELSYEQYF; CDR3 DNA: TGTGCCTGGAGTGAACTCTCCTACGAGCAGTACTTC; D gene: NA; J gene: TRBJ2-7; V gene: TRBV30; clone size: once
CDR3 protein: CASSPGSQETQYF; CDR3 DNA: TGTGCCAGCTCACCAGGCAGCCAAGAGACCCAGTACTTC; D gene: NA; J gene: TRBJ2-5; V gene: TRBV18; clone size: once
CDR3 protein: CATSRGAQGTVYGYTF; CDR3 DNA: TGTGCCACCAGCAGAGGGGCCCAGGGGACGGTCTATGGCTACACCTTC; D gene: NA; J gene: TRBJ1-2; V gene: TRBV15; clone size: NA